The rows below give T cell receptor beta chains drawn from one sample of a study of blood T cell repertoires in COVID-19. The method was immunoSEQ multiplex PCR; TCRdb's version includes in-frame clones alone and lacks a portion of them. Altogether about 280,000 clones are present, 75% to 90% being singletons, with the ten largest covering 2% to 2.5%. The sample taken for sequencing was peripheral blood. The receptor source for this set is a man aged 50 to 59 with acute or convalescent COVID-19. Each CDR3 is given with its conserved first and last residue. D genes are given only for firm matches. The size entry is marked missing in some rows and otherwise reads once, few, many or a size class.

D gene	clone size	V gene	J gene	CDR3 protein	CDR3 DNA
-	-	TRBV3-1/TRBV3-2	TRBJ2-3	CASSQGMDWGTQYF	TGTGCCAGCAGCCAAGGAATGGACTGGGGTACGCAGTATTTT
-	-	TRBV18	TRBJ1-1	CASSPPSGPTEAFF	TGTGCCAGCTCACCACCCTCGGGTCCCACTGAAGCTTTCTTT
TRBD1	few	TRBV4-1	TRBJ1-4	CASSRLQGSEKLFF	TGCGCCAGCAGCCGATTACAGGGGTCTGAAAAACTGTTTTTT
-	-	TRBV5-6	TRBJ2-7	CASSLEDFDPYF	TGTGCCAGCAGCTTGGAGGACTTTGATCCGTACTTC
-	-	TRBV4-1	TRBJ1-2	CASSQGTLGYTF	TGCGCCAGCAGCCAAGGGACACTTGGCTACACCTTC
TRBD1	-	TRBV5-5	TRBJ1-1	CASRWDRVNTEAFF	TGTGCCAGCAGATGGGACAGGGTGAACACTGAAGCTTTCTTT
TRBD1	-	TRBV2	TRBJ2-7	CASTEGQVKTYEQYF	TGTGCCAGCACCGAAGGACAGGTCAAGACCTACGAGCAGTACTTC
-	few	TRBV7-2	TRBJ1-4	CASSLVAGTGEKLFF	TGTGCCAGCAGCTTAGTGGCCGGAACGGGGGAAAAACTGTTTTTT
-	-	TRBV5-8	TRBJ1-2	CASSLGGYYGYTF	TGTGCCAGCAGCTTGGGCGGCTACTATGGCTACACCTTC
TRBD1	-	TRBV7-9	TRBJ1-5	CASSLVGQGQPQHF	TGTGCCAGCAGCTTAGTGGGACAGGGGCAGCCCCAGCATTTT
-	-	TRBV7-3	TRBJ2-1	CASSLIGGNEQFF	TGTGCCAGCAGCTTAATTGGCGGTAATGAGCAGTTCTTC
-	-	TRBV10-3	TRBJ1-1	CAIVRTGLVTEAFF	TGTGCCATCGTTCGCACAGGGCTCGTTACTGAAGCTTTCTTT
-	-	TRBV3-1/TRBV3-2	TRBJ2-7	CASSLSPLAPYEQYF	TGTGCCAGCAGCCTCAGTCCCCTGGCCCCCTACGAGCAGTACTTC
-	once	TRBV5-1	TRBJ2-1	CASSLGSSGNEQFF	TGCGCCAGCAGCTTGGGTTCGAGCGGGAATGAGCAGTTCTTC
TRBD1	-	TRBV6-5	TRBJ1-4	CASSKQGDKKLFF	TGTGCCAGCAGTAAACAGGGGGACAAAAAACTGTTTTTT
-	-	TRBV7-6	TRBJ2-3	CASSSRTDTQYF	TGTGCCAGCAGCTCCCGGACAGATACGCAGTATTTT
-	-	TRBV4-1	TRBJ2-2	CASSQVDPRTGELFF	TGCGCCAGCAGCCAAGTCGACCCGAGGACCGGGGAGCTGTTTTTT
-	once	TRBV2	TRBJ1-3	CASSTPTVSGNTIYF	TGTGCCAGCAGTACTCCAACGGTCTCTGGAAACACCATATATTTT
-	-	TRBV12-3/TRBV12-4	TRBJ1-4	CASSPLLGVLFF	TGTGCCAGCAGTCCCTTATTAGGGGTCCTGTTTTTT
-	-	TRBV27	TRBJ1-3	CASSIDFYSGNTIYF	TGTGCCAGCAGTATTGACTTCTACTCTGGAAACACCATATATTTT
-	-	TRBV25-1	TRBJ1-1	CASSLLYTGGNTEAFF	TGTGCCAGCTCTCTACTCTACACAGGCGGGAACACTGAAGCTTTCTTT
-	-	TRBV12-3/TRBV12-4	TRBJ1-5	CASSHGSGQPQHF	TGTGCCAGCAGCCACGGGTCGGGTCAGCCCCAGCATTTT
-	few	TRBV7-2	TRBJ1-1	CASSPHKPPEAFF	TGTGCCAGCAGCCCCCACAAACCCCCTGAAGCTTTCTTT
-	-	TRBV7-7	TRBJ2-3	CASSLGGLGTDTQYF	TGTGCTAGCAGCTTAGGGGGGCTGGGCACAGATACGCAGTATTTT
-	-	TRBV18	TRBJ2-3	CASSPSADTQYF	TGTGCCAGCTCACCATCGGCAGATACGCAGTATTTT
TRBD1	once	TRBV20-1	TRBJ2-7	CSASGTGGLYEQYF	TGCAGTGCTAGTGGGACAGGGGGGCTCTACGAGCAGTACTTC
-	once	TRBV10-3	TRBJ2-1	CATFGGRNEQFF	TGTGCCACCTTCGGGGGGCGTAATGAGCAGTTCTTC
TRBD1	-	TRBV10-3	TRBJ1-2	CAIPTGTGDGYTF	TGTGCCATCCCTACCGGGACAGGGGATGGCTACACCTTC
-	-	TRBV15	TRBJ1-2	CATSSSRGYVGYTF	TGTGCCACCAGCAGTTCCAGGGGTTACGTTGGCTACACCTTC
TRBD1	once	TRBV7-2	TRBJ2-2	CASSRDRVNTGELFF	TGTGCCAGCAGCCGTGACAGGGTGAACACCGGGGAGCTGTTTTTT
-	-	TRBV2	TRBJ1-1	CASSDREYTEAFF	TGTGCCAGCAGTGATAGGGAGTACACTGAAGCTTTCTTT
-	-	TRBV6-6	TRBJ1-2	CASTSRGGQGYTF	TGTGCCAGCACCTCGCGCGGGGGCCAAGGCTACACCTTC
TRBD1	-	TRBV2	TRBJ1-2	CASRKQGTYYGYTF	TGTGCCAGCAGGAAACAGGGGACCTACTATGGCTACACCTTC
-	-	TRBV5-1	TRBJ2-7	CASGSNRENEQYF	TGCGCCAGCGGCTCGAACAGGGAGAACGAGCAGTACTTC
TRBD1	-	TRBV3-1/TRBV3-2	TRBJ2-5	CASSQGTGVETQYF	TGTGCCAGCAGCCAAGGGACAGGGGTAGAGACCCAGTACTTC
TRBD1	-	TRBV7-9	TRBJ1-1	CASRSTGANTEAFF	TGTGCCAGCAGGTCGACAGGGGCCAACACTGAAGCTTTCTTT
-	-	TRBV11-2	TRBJ2-1	CASAPTVSGNEQFF	TGTGCCAGCGCCCCGACGGTTTCGGGAAATGAGCAGTTCTTC
-	-	TRBV2	TRBJ2-7	CASSDLFGGRYEQYF	TGTGCCAGCAGTGATCTCTTTGGGGGGAGGTACGAGCAGTACTTC
-	-	TRBV4-2	TRBJ2-3	CASSQDSSRTDTQYF	TGTGCCAGCAGCCAAGATTCGTCCCGCACAGATACGCAGTATTTT
-	medium-sized	TRBV2	TRBJ1-2	CASSAGTHNYGYTF	TGTGCCAGCAGCGCCGGGACACACAACTATGGCTACACCTTC
TRBD2	-	TRBV30	TRBJ2-2	CAWSVSGGGTTGELFF	TGTGCCTGGAGTGTGTCTGGCGGGGGAACCACCGGGGAGCTGTTTTTT
TRBD1	-	TRBV5-5	TRBJ1-1	CASSPVGQGVRVNTEAFF	TGTGCCAGCAGCCCCGTGGGACAGGGGGTAAGGGTGAACACTGAAGCTTTCTTT
-	-	TRBV5-4	TRBJ1-1	CAAGAFGGMNTEAFF	TGTGCCGCAGGGGCGTTCGGCGGAATGAACACTGAAGCTTTCTTT
-	-	TRBV5-5	TRBJ1-4	CASRPNRATNEKLFF	TGTGCCAGCAGACCGAACAGGGCAACTAATGAAAAACTGTTTTTT
TRBD1	once	TRBV7-2	TRBJ2-1	CASSSQGAPFPLYNEQFF	TGTGCCAGCAGCTCACAGGGGGCCCCATTCCCACTATACAATGAGCAGTTCTTC
-	-	TRBV11-2	TRBJ1-1	CASSLVLGLEAFF	TGTGCCAGCAGCTTAGTTTTGGGCCTTGAAGCTTTCTTT
-	-	TRBV20-1	TRBJ2-7	CSASMGKGYEQYF	TGCAGTGCTAGTATGGGAAAGGGGTACGAGCAGTACTTC
-	once	TRBV5-1	TRBJ1-1	CASSLEKAVRNTEAFF	TGCGCCAGCAGCTTGGAAAAAGCGGTAAGGAACACTGAAGCTTTCTTT
TRBD1	-	TRBV4-2	TRBJ2-3	CASSAGTGGTDTQYF	TGTGCCAGCAGTGCCGGGACAGGGGGCACAGATACGCAGTATTTT
-	-	TRBV5-1	TRBJ2-5	CASSFNRGGQETQYF	TGCGCCAGCAGCTTTAACAGGGGAGGACAAGAGACCCAGTACTTC
-	-	TRBV5-1	TRBJ1-3	CASRTDPGNTIYF	TGCGCCAGTCGGACAGATCCTGGAAACACCATATATTTT
-	once	TRBV3-1/TRBV3-2	TRBJ1-2	CASRGGGWTYGYTF	TGTGCCAGCAGAGGGGGTGGGTGGACCTATGGCTACACCTTC
TRBD2	-	TRBV4-1	TRBJ2-3	CASSQITSALDTQYF	TGCGCCAGCAGCCAAATTACTAGCGCGTTAGATACGCAGTATTTT
-	-	TRBV5-1	TRBJ2-7	CASSLEGAYEQYF	TGCGCCAGCAGCTTGGAGGGGGCCTACGAGCAGTACTTC
TRBD1	once	TRBV18	TRBJ2-7	CASSRNRGESEQYF	TGTGCCAGCTCACGTAACAGGGGTGAGAGTGAGCAGTACTTC